Here is one TCR beta chain with its context. The antigen remains unidentified. The assay was immunoSEQ multiplex PCR, and TCRdb's table has in-frame clones only and misses some. The sample has around 78,000 clones, roughly 87% seen once. These data come from a study of graft-versus-host responses after intestinal transplantation. The CDR3 runs to 13 residues. Trimming shortened V by 6 bases and J by 5 bases, and 11 bases separated the two germline ends. From germline, CDR1 is MNHEY and CDR2 SVGAGI. The chain is built from TRBV6-5 and TRBJ1-5; D gene uncertain. The source of this sequence is a human donor who was the organ donor for an intestinal transplant. Here the sequenced sample was unstimulated CD8+ T cells sorted from spleen or lymph node cells, taken before transplant. The CDR3: CASSYNMDQPQHF. Here the CDR3 DNA reads TGTGCCAGCAGCTACAATATGGATCAGCCCCAGCATTTT.